Here is one T cell receptor (beta chain) with its context. The source of the sample is a study of T cell responses to AZD1222 COVID-19 vaccine. Some clones are missing from TCRdb's copy, which holds only in-frame ones; the method was immunoSEQ multiplex PCR. Among 90,000 to 120,000 clones listed, nearly 90% were seen once. The sequenced sample was peripheral blood, obtained 28 days after the second AZD1222 dose. The clonotype was recovered from an adult who received the AZD1222 COVID-19 vaccine.

The CDR3 nucleotides are TGTGCCAGCAGTTTTGGTTCCCCGGGGGAGGGTCAGCCCCAGCATTTT. Its protein is CASSFGSPGEGQPQHF. The chain carries TRBV27 and TRBJ1-5; the D gene is possibly TRBD1 (5 bases). Trimming cost V 3 bases and J 6 bases, with 18 bases left between them. Looked up from germline, CDR1 is MNHEY and CDR2 is SMNVEV (reference sequence). CDR3 size: 16 residues.